These T cell receptor beta chains were read from a single sample in a study of identical twins. From the 5' RACE reads, TCRdb called clonotypes with MiXCR, one entry per CDR3 protein. The table lists roughly 260,000 distinct CDR3 sequences, around an eighth of them singletons, with around 9% in the top ten. The sequencing sample was made of memory (CD45RO+) T cells sorted from blood. The receptor set was obtained from a woman aged 18 to 35 in good health. The CDR3 runs from the conserved cysteine through the conserved F or W.

J gene	V gene	CDR3 protein
TRBJ2-5	TRBV5-1	CASSGTSGKETQYF
TRBJ1-1	TRBV20-1	CSANREGAAFF
TRBJ1-2	TRBV4-3	CASSQDHGTLTGYTF
TRBJ1-3	TRBV7-2	CASSLAGLSGNTIYF
TRBJ2-1	TRBV3-1	CASSPGTGGWEQFF
TRBJ2-7	TRBV3-1	CASSQDAIAGGNYEQYF
TRBJ1-1	TRBV5-1	CASSSFAQGASEAFF
TRBJ1-3	TRBV10-3	CATQGAAGNTIYF
TRBJ2-5	TRBV5-1	CASSSQGGLETQYF
TRBJ2-5	TRBV20-1	CSARELTGGIGTQYF